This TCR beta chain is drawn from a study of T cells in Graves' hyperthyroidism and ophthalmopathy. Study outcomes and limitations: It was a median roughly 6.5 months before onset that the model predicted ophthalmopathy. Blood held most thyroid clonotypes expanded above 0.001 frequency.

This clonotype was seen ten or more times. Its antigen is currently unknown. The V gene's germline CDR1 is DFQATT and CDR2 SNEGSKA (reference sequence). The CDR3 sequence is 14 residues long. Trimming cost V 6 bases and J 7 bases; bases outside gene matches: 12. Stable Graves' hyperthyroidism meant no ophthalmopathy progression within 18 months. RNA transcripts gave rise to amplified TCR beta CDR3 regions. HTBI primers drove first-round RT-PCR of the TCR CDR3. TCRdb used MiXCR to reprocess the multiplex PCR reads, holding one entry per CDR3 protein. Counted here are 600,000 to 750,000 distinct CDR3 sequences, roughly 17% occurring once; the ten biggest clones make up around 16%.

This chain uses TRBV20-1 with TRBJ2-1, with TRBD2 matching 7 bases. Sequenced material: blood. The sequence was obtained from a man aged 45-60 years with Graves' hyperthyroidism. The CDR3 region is CSAPRAGEGNEQFF. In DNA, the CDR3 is TGCAGTGCCCCGAGGGCGGGAGAGGGTAATGAGCAGTTCTTC.